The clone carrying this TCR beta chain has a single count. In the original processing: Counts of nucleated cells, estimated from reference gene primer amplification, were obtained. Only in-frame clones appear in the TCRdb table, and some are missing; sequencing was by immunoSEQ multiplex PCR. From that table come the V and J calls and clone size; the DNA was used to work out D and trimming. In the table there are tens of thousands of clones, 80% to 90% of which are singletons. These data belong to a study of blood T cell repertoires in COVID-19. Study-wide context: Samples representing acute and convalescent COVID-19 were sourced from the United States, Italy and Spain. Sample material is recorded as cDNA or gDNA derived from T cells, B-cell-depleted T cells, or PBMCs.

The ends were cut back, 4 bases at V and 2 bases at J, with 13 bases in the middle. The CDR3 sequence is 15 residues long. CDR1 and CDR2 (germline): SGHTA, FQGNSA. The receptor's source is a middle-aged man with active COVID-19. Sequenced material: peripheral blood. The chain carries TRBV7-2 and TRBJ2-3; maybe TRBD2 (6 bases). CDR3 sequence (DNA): TGTGCCAGCAGCTCAGCGAGGAGGGACACAGATACGCAGTATTTT. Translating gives CASSSARRDTDTQYF.